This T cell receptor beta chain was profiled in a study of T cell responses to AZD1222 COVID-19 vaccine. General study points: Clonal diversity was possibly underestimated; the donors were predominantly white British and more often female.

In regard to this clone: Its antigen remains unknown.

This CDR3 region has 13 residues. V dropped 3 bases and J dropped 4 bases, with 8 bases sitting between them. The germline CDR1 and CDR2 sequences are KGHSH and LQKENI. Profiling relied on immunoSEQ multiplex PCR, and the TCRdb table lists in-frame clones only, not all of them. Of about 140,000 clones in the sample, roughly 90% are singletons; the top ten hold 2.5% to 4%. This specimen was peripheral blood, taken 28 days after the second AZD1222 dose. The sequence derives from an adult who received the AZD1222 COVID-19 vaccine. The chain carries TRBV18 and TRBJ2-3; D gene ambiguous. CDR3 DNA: TGTGCCAGCTCACCGGAACTGTCAGATACGCAGTATTTT. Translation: CASSPELSDTQYF. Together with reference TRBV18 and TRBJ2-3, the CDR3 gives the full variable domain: NAGVMQNPRHLVRRRGQEARLRCSPMKGHSHVYWYRQLPEEGLKFMVYLQKENIIDESGMPKERFSAEFPKEGPSILRIQQVVRGDSAAYFCASSPELSDTQYFGPGTRLTVL.